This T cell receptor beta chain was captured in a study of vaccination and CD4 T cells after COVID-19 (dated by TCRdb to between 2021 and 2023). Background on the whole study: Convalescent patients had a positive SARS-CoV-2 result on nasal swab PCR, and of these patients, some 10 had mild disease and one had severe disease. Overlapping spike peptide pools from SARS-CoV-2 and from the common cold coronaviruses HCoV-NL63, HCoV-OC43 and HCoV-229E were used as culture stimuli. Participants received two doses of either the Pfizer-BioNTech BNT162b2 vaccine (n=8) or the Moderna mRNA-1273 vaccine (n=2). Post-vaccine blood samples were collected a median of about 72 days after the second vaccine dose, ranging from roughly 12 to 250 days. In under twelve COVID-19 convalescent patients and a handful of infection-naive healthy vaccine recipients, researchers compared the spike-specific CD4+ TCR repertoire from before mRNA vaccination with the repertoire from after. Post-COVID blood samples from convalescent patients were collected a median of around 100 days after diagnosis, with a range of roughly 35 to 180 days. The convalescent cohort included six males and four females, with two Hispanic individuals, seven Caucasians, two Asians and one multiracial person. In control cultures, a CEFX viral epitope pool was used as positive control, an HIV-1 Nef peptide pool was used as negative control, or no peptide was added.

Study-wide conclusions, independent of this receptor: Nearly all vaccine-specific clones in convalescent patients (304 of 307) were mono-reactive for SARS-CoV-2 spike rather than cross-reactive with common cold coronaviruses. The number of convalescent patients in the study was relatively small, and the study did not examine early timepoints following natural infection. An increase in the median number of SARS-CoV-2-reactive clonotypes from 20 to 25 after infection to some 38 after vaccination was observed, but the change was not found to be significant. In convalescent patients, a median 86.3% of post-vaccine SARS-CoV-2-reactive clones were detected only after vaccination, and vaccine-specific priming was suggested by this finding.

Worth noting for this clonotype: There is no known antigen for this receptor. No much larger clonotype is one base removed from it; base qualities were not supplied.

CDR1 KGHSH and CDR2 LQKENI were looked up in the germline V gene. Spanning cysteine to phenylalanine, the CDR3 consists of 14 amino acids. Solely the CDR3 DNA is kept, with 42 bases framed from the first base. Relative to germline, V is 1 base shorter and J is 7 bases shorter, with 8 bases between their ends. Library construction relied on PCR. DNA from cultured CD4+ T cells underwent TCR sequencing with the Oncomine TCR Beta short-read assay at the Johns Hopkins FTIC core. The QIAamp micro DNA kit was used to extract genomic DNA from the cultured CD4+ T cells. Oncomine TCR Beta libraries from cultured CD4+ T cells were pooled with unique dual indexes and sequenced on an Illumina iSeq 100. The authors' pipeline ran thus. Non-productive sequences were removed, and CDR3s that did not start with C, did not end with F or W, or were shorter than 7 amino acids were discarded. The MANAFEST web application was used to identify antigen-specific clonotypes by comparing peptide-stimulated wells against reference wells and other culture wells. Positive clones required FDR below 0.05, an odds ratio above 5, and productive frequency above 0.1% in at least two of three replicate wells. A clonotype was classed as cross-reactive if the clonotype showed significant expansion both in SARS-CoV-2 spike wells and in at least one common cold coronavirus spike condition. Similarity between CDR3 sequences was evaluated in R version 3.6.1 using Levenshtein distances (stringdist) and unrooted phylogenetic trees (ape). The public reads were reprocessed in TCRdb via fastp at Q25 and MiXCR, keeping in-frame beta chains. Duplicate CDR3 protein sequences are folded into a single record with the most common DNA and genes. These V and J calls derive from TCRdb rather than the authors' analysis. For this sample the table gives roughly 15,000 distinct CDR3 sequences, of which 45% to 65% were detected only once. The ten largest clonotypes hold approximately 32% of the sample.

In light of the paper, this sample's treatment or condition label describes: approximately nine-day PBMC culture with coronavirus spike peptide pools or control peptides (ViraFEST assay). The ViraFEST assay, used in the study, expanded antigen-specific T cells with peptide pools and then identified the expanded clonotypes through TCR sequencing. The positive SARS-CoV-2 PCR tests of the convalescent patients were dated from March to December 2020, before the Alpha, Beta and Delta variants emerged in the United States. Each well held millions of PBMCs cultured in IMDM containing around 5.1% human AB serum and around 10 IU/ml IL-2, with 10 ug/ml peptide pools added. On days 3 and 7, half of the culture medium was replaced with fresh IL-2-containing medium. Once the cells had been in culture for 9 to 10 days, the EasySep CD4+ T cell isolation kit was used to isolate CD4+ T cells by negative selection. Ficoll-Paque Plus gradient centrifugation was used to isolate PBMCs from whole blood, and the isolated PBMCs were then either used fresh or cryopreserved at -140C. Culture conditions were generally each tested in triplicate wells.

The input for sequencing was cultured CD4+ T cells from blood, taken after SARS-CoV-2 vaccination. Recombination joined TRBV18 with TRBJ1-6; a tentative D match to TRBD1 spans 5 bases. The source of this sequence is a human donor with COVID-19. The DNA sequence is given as TGTGCCAGCTCACCACTACGGGGGAATTCACCCCTCCACTTT. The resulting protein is CASSPLRGNSPLHF.